These 3 T cell receptor beta chains were sequenced from one sample in a study of graft-versus-host responses after intestinal transplantation. Only in-frame clones appear in the TCRdb table, and some are missing; sequencing was by immunoSEQ multiplex PCR. The table records fewer than 90,000 clones, 85% to 95% of them present only once. These receptors' targets are unknown. This specimen was unstimulated CD4+ T cells sorted from spleen or lymph node cells, taken before transplant. These receptors all stem from a human donor who was the organ donor for an intestinal transplant.

The V call is TRBV5-6, the J call TRBJ2-5; possibly TRBD1 for D (6 bases). The germline CDR1 and CDR2 sequences are SGHDT and YYEEEE. This CDR3 comprises 14 residues. The germline V and J ends were trimmed by 5 bases and 4 bases, with 15 bases remaining between them. The CDR3 DNA reads TGTGCCAGCAGTAAAATACAGGGCGGAGAGACCCAGTACTTC. Translation gives CASSKIQGGETQYF.

The rearrangement uses TRBV9 and TRBJ1-1; D uncertain. V was pared by 0 bases and J by 1 base, with 7 bases between. Per the germline V gene, CDR1 is SGDLS and CDR2 is YYNGEE. The CDR3 length is 14 residues. This CDR3 reads CASSVASTNTEAFF. Written as DNA, the CDR3 is TGTGCCAGCAGCGTAGCCAGTACGAACACTGAAGCTTTCTTT.

V is TRBV18 and J is TRBJ2-7; TRBD2 aligns across 8 bases. Germline V gene lookup returns CDR1 KGHSH and CDR2 LQKENI. After removal of 1 base from V and 5 bases from J, the junction contained 10 bases not matched to a gene. The CDR3 length is 16 residues. The CDR3 reads CASSPRGTSGPNEQYF. The CDR3 coding sequence is TGTGCCAGCTCACCACGGGGTACTAGCGGACCCAACGAGCAGTACTTC.